Below are 4 T cell receptor beta chains sequenced from a single sample in a study of early T cells in non-severe SARS-CoV-2 infection. TCRdb processed the 5' RACE reads anew with MiXCR; each CDR3 protein has one entry. The sample includes just over 70,000 distinct CDR3 sequences, around 13% of them seen just once. The source material was whole blood. These receptors were collected from an adult who was a healthcare worker with PCR-confirmed SARS-CoV-2 infection or an uninfected control (not recorded which).

CDR3 nucleotide sequence: TGTGCCAGCAGCCCCCCCGAAGACACCGGGGAGCTGTTTTTT. It codes for CASSPPEDTGELFF. The genes are TRBV3-1 and TRBJ2-2; D is undetermined. The CDR3 spans 14 residues. The germline V gene has CDR1 LGHDT and CDR2 YNNKEL (reference sequence). The V and J ends lost 4 bases and 3 bases respectively, with 9 bases between them.

This clonotype was detected many times. V gene TRBV29-1 combines with J gene TRBJ2-2, with TRBD1 matching over 10 bases. The V gene end was trimmed by 6 bases and the J gene end by 7 bases; junction bases not matched to a gene: 8. CDR1 is SQVTM, CDR2 ANQGSEA, per germline. The CDR3 contains 14 residues. This chain's CDR3 is CSVRRQGADGELFF. CDR3 bases: TGCAGCGTGAGAAGACAGGGGGCGGACGGGGAGCTGTTTTTT.

This clonotype occurred many times. The chain is built from TRBV7-9 and TRBJ2-1; TRBD2 matches 12 bases. J lost 15 bases, V lost 6 bases, and 3 bases had no gene match. CDR3 length: 11 amino acids. Germline V gene sequence: CDR1 SEHNR, CDR2 FQNEAQ (reference sequence). CDR3 coding DNA: TGTGCCAGCAGTCTAGCGGGAGGGTCGTTCTTC. Protein product: CASSLAGGSFF.

This clonotype has ten or more counts. The rearrangement links TRBV28 to TRBJ1-5, with 7 bases identical to TRBD1. V shed 6 bases and J 7 bases; nucleotides not matched to a gene: 9. The CDR3 runs to 14 residues. Germline V gene data show CDR1 as MDHEN and CDR2 as SYDVKM. CDR3 amino acids: CASRRGQGDQPQHF. Written as DNA, the CDR3 is TGTGCCAGCAGGAGAGGGCAGGGGGACCAGCCCCAGCATTTT.